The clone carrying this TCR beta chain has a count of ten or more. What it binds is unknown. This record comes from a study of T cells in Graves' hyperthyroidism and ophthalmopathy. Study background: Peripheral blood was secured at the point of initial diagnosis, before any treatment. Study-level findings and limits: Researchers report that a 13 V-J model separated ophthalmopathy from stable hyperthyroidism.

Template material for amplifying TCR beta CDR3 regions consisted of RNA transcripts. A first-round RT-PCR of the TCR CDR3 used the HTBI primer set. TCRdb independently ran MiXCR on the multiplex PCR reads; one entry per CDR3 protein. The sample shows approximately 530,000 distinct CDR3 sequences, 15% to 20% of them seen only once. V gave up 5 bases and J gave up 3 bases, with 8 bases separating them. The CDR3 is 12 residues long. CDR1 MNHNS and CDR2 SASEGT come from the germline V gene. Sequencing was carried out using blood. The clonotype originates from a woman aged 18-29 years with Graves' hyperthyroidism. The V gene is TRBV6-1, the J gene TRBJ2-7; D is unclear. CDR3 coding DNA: TGTGCCAGCAGTTATAACTACTACGAGCAGTACTTC. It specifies CASSYNYYEQYF.